These 21 T cell receptor beta chains share one sample of origin, sequenced in a study of blood T cell repertoires in COVID-19. TCRdb keeps only in-frame clones here, not all; method: immunoSEQ multiplex PCR. The table includes some 64,000 clones, 70% to 80% detected once. Source material: peripheral blood. The origin of the receptors is a man aged 55 to 70 with acute or convalescent COVID-19.

The chain combines TRBV12-3 or TRBV12-4 with TRBJ2-2; perhaps TRBD1 as D (6 bases). The CDR3 totals 13 residues. V shed 5 bases and J shed 5 bases, with 9 bases lying between them. CDR3 amino acids: CASSTTGTGELFF. For the CDR3, the DNA is TGTGCCAGCAGTACAACAGGGACCGGGGAGCTGTTTTTT.

The chain couples TRBV6-5 to TRBJ1-6, with TRBD1 as a possible D gene (6 bases). CDR3 size: 14 residues. Germline lookup yields CDR1 MNHEY and CDR2 SVGAGI. V lost 4 bases and J lost 9, with 13 bases in between. The CDR3 is CASSLGARSSPLHF. The CDR3 DNA is TGTGCCAGCAGTTTGGGGGCTCGAAGTTCACCCCTCCACTTT.

This rearrangement joins TRBV30 to TRBJ1-4; D is perhaps TRBD1 (5 bases). V was shortened by 2 bases and J by 0 bases, with 10 bases between the two germline ends. The CDR3 has 15 residues. Germline CDR1 is GTSNPN and CDR2 is SVGIG (reference sequence). Here the CDR3 DNA reads TGTGCCTGGAGTTTGGGGGGGGCAACTAATGAAAAACTGTTTTTT. It specifies CAWSLGGATNEKLFF.

The rearrangement uses TRBV4-2 and TRBJ2-1, with 12 positions matching TRBD2. This CDR3 comprises 18 residues. Germline V gene lookup returns CDR1 LGHNA and CDR2 YNFKEQ. V trimming: 0 bases; J trimming: 4 bases; junction bases outside the gene matches: 7. CDR3 DNA sequence: TGTGCCAGCAGCCAAGATCTAAGACTAGCGGGAGAGTACAATGAGCAGTTCTTC. It translates to CASSQDLRLAGEYNEQFF.

This clone appeared a few times. The chain recombines TRBV9 with TRBJ1-2, with 11 positions matching TRBD1. V lost 5 bases and J lost 8; bases outside the gene matches: 11. CDR1 is SGDLS and CDR2 is YYNGEE in the germline V gene. CDR3 length: 15 residues. For the CDR3, the DNA is TGTGCCAGCAGTTGGGACGGACAGGGGGCGCGAGGCTACACCTTC. Encoded protein: CASSWDGQGARGYTF.

The CDR3: CATSPTRLGETQYF. For the CDR3, the DNA is TGTGCCACCTCCCCTACGCGTCTTGGAGAGACCCAGTACTTC. The J gene is TRBJ2-5, the V gene TRBV24-1; D gene unclear. Germline CDR1 reads KGHDR; CDR2 reads SFDVKD. Between the trimmed V and J ends, which lost 9 bases and 4 bases, there was a span of 17 bases. The CDR3 length is 14 residues.

This chain joins TRBV30 and TRBJ1-6, with TRBD1 matching 7 bases. J was trimmed by 8 bases and V by 8 bases; bases with no gene match: 6. The CDR3 has 12 amino acids. The germline V gene has CDR1 GTSNPN and CDR2 SVGIG (reference sequence). CDR3 DNA: TGTGCCCGCGGACAGGAGGATTCACCCCTCCACTTT. It translates to CARGQEDSPLHF.

The J gene is TRBJ2-4, the V gene TRBV2; D is perhaps TRBD1 (5 bases). Per the germline V gene, CDR1 is SNHLY and CDR2 is FYNNEI. The CDR3 totals 11 residues. V lost 4 bases and J lost 9, with 7 bases in between. CDR3 sequence reads: CASSGGSIQYF. The DNA of the CDR3 is TGTGCCAGCAGTGGGGGCAGCATTCAGTACTTC.

This chain joins TRBV2 and TRBJ2-7; D is uncertain. From germline, CDR1 is SNHLY and CDR2 FYNNEI. The CDR3 consists of 12 residues. V shed 7 bases and J shed 1 base, with 8 bases lying between them. CDR3 residues: CASMQESYEQYF. The CDR3 region has the DNA TGTGCCAGCATGCAGGAATCCTACGAGCAGTACTTC. Full variable domain (outside the CDR3, taken from reference TRBV2 and TRBJ2-7): EPEVTQTPSHQVTQMGQEVILRCVPISNHLYFYWYRQILGQKVEFLVSFYNNEISEKSEIFDDQFSVERPDGSNFTLKIRSTKLEDSAMYFCASMQESYEQYFGPGTRLTVT.

The chain is built from TRBV11-2 and TRBJ2-7, with 9 bases fitting TRBD1. Per germline, CDR1 SGHAT and CDR2 FQNNGV. The length of the CDR3 is 15 residues. V gave up 6 bases and J gave up 5 bases; unmatched junction bases: 11. In DNA, the CDR3 is TGTGCCAGCAGTTACCCTCCGGGACAGGGCAACGAGCAGTACTTC. Translation gives CASSYPPGQGNEQYF.

V usage is TRBV5-1 and J usage is TRBJ2-7, with a possible D match to TRBD2 (6 bases). This CDR3 comprises 13 residues. In germline, CDR1 is SGHRS, CDR2 YFSETQ. V was shortened by 0 bases and J by 6 bases, with 10 bases between the two germline ends. CDR3 sequence: CASSLGDWPEQYF. The CDR3 DNA is TGCGCCAGCAGCTTGGGGGACTGGCCCGAGCAGTACTTC. The variable domain in full, completed from reference TRBV5-1 and TRBJ2-7, reads KAGVTQTPRYLIKTRGQQVTLSCSPISGHRSVSWYQQTPGQGLQFLFEYFSETQRNKGNFPGRFSGRQFSNSRSEMNVSTLELGDSALYLCASSLGDWPEQYFGPGTRLTVT.

The rearrangement uses TRBV5-1 and TRBJ2-1; D ambiguous. The germline V and J ends were trimmed by 0 bases and 7 bases, with 5 bases remaining between them. The germline V gene encodes CDR1 SGHRS and CDR2 YFSETQ. The CDR3 is 12 amino acids. CDR3 residues: CASSLAMNEQFF. CDR3 coding DNA: TGCGCCAGCAGCTTGGCCATGAATGAGCAGTTCTTC.

V is TRBV24-1 and J is TRBJ2-1; TRBD1 is a possible D gene (6 bases). Trimming removed 4 bases at V and 8 bases at J, with 17 bases between. The CDR3 is made up of 15 amino acids. The germline V gene encodes CDR1 KGHDR and CDR2 SFDVKD. The CDR3 DNA is TGTGCCACCAGTGAGCCCGGGACACCAAGACATGAGCAGTTCTTC. It yields the protein CATSEPGTPRHEQFF.

Only a few counts were recorded for this clone. The chain recombines TRBV30 with TRBJ2-1, with a tentative D call TRBD1 (5 bases). This CDR3 has 15 residues. V was cut by 1 base and J by 3 bases, with 13 bases left in between. The germline V gene encodes CDR1 GTSNPN and CDR2 SVGIG (reference sequence). The chain's CDR3 is CAWSARVRGYNEQFF. CDR3 coding DNA: TGTGCCTGGAGTGCCAGGGTTAGAGGCTACAATGAGCAGTTCTTC.

This chain connects TRBV18 to TRBJ1-1; maybe TRBD1 (5 bases). Germline V gene sequence: CDR1 KGHSH, CDR2 LQKENI. V was cut by 3 bases and J by 6 bases, with 14 bases left in between. This CDR3 comprises 14 residues. CDR3 nucleotides: TGTGCCAGCTCACCCTTGGGACTGGGGTCTGAAGCTTTCTTT. Protein product: CASSPLGLGSEAFF.

The J gene is TRBJ2-7, the V gene TRBV5-5, with 9 nucleotides matching TRBD2. The ends lost 4 bases at V and 6 bases at J; junction bases unmatched: 5. The CDR3 length is 13 residues. The V gene's germline CDR1 is SGHKS and CDR2 YYEKEE (reference sequence). CDR3 region: CASSPGTSFEQYF. In nucleotides, the CDR3 is TGTGCCAGCAGCCCCGGGACTAGCTTCGAGCAGTACTTC.

This clone was counted once. The chain carries TRBV18 and TRBJ2-3; D is perhaps TRBD1 (6 bases). The CDR3 is 13 residues long. With 6 bases removed from V and 6 bases from J, the gap between germline ends came to 13 bases. Germline V gives CDR1 KGHSH, CDR2 LQKENI. In nucleotides, the CDR3 is TGTGCCAGCTCCCTGGACAGTCCTGATACGCAGTATTTT. Translating gives CASSLDSPDTQYF. Full variable domain (remainder filled in from reference TRBV18 and TRBJ2-3): NAGVMQNPRHLVRRRGQEARLRCSPMKGHSHVYWYRQLPEEGLKFMVYLQKENIIDESGMPKERFSAEFPKEGPSILRIQQVVRGDSAAYFCASSLDSPDTQYFGPGTRLTVL.

The chain joins TRBV12-5 to TRBJ2-1; 8 bases line up with TRBD2. This CDR3 comprises 14 residues. The trim removed 7 bases at V and 4 bases at J, leaving 6 bases unmatched. From germline, CDR1 is LGHNT and CDR2 FRNRAP. The CDR3 loop is CASARSGSYNEQFF. DNA for the CDR3: TGTGCTAGTGCTCGGAGCGGGAGTTACAATGAGCAGTTCTTC.

V gene TRBV19 combines with J gene TRBJ1-1; no definite D call. V lost 7 bases and J 1 base, leaving 10 bases between the germline ends. The CDR3 length is 13 residues. Germline lookup yields CDR1 LNHDA and CDR2 SQIVND (reference sequence). CDR3 sequence reads: CASTAQANTEAFF. CDR3 DNA: TGTGCCAGTACCGCGCAGGCGAACACTGAAGCTTTCTTT.

This chain links TRBV6-6 with TRBJ2-2; a possible D gene is TRBD2 (6 bases). Trimming left V 2 bases short and J 11 bases short, with 12 bases between. The CDR3 runs 13 residues. Germline V CDR1 and CDR2: MNHNY, SVGAGI (reference sequence). In DNA form, the CDR3 reads TGTGCCAGCAGTTACACTACTAGCTTCGAGCTGTTTTTT. Translated, it gives CASSYTTSFELFF.

The chain uses TRBV4-1 and TRBJ2-1; D perhaps matches TRBD2 (6 bases). This CDR3 region has 16 residues. Germline V CDR1 and CDR2: MGHRA, YSYEKL. The ends were cut back, 3 bases at V and 12 bases at J, with 24 bases in the middle. DNA of the CDR3: TGCGCCAGCAGCCACTCTACGAGCCACAAATTTAGCGGGCAGTTCTTC. Its protein is CASSHSTSHKFSGQFF.